A selection of T cell receptor beta chains follows, all from one sample in a study of response to subunit inactivated influenza vaccine. TCRdb processed the RT-PCR reads anew with MiXCR; each CDR3 protein has one entry. The table has 450,000 to 700,000 distinct CDR3 sequences, 11% to 15% seen once. The sample was PBMCs from blood, taken 11 to 12 days after vaccination. These TCRs come from a man aged 50 to 59 who received an inactivated influenza vaccine. The CDR3 runs from the conserved cysteine through the conserved F or W. Part of the rows lack a size; the others show once, few, many or a class for expanded clones.

TRBJ2-3	TRBV10-3	few	CATTGRGRGDTQYF
TRBJ2-3	TRBV6-2/TRBV6-3	-	CANGDWASGSTDTQYF
TRBJ2-5	TRBV5-1	few	CASSPGTQIQETQYF
TRBJ2-1	TRBV12-3/TRBV12-4	-	CASSLAGGLLLEQFF
TRBJ2-4	TRBV6-2/TRBV6-3	-	CASSYSYPGRNIQYF
TRBJ1-1	TRBV5-1	few	CASSLAFGGPDTEAFF
TRBJ2-7	TRBV2	-	CASKGQGEDEQYF
TRBJ2-6	TRBV15	few	CATSREEIAFTGANVLTF
TRBJ1-5	TRBV12-3/TRBV12-4	-	CASSLGTDQPQHF
TRBJ2-1	TRBV29-1	-	CSAGFGQGVWGEQFF
TRBJ2-7	TRBV5-1	many	CASRRQEGHYEQYF